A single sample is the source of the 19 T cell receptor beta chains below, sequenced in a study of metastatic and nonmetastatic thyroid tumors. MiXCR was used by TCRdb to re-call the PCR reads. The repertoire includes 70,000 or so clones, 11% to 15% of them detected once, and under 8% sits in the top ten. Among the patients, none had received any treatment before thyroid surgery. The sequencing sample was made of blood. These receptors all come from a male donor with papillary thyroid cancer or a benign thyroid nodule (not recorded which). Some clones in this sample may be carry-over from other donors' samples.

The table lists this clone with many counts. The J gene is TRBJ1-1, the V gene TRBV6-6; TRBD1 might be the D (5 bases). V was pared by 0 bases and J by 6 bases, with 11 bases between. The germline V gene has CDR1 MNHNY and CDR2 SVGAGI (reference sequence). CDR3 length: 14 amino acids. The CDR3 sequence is CASSYSGVWAEAFF. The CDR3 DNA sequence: TGTGCCAGCAGTTACTCGGGGGTGTGGGCTGAAGCTTTCTTT.

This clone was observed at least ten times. The CDR3 is CASSVDSGSGRKTGELFF. The CDR3 bases are TGTGCCAGCAGCGTAGATAGTGGTAGCGGGAGGAAAACCGGGGAGCTGTTTTTT. This chain connects TRBV9 to TRBJ2-2; 10 bases fit TRBD2. Germline V gene data show CDR1 as SGDLS and CDR2 as YYNGEE. This CDR3 region has 18 residues. J gave up 5 bases and V 0 bases, and 10 bases lay outside the gene matches.

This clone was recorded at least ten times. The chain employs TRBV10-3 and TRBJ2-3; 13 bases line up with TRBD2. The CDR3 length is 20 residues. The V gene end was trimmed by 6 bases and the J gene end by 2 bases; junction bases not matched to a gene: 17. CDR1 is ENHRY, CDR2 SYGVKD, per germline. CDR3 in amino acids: CAIRPGLAGLMGDNTDTQYF. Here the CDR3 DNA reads TGTGCCATCAGGCCGGGACTAGCGGGGCTCATGGGGGACAACACAGATACGCAGTATTTT.

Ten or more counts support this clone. CDR3 protein: CASSYSDTGELFF. Here the CDR3 DNA reads TGTGCCAGCAGTTACTCCGACACCGGGGAGCTGTTTTTT. V gene TRBV27 combines with J gene TRBJ2-2, with no clear D. V lost 4 bases, J lost 3 bases, and 6 bases lay in between. The CDR3 covers 13 residues. Germline CDR1 and CDR2: MNHEY and SMNVEV (reference sequence).

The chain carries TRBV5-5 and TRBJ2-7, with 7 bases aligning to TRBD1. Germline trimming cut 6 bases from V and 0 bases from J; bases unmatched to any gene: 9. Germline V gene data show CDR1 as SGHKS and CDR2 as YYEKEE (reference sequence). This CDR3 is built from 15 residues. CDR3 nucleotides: TGTGCCAGCATCCAGGGACAGACCCTCTCCTACGAGCAGTACTTC. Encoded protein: CASIQGQTLSYEQYF.

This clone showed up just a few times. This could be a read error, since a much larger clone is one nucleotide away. The DNA of the CDR3 is TGTGCCAGCAGCGGTGGACATACGCAGTATTTT. Its translation: CASSGGHTQYF. V and J are TRBV9 and TRBJ2-3; D is ambiguous. The CDR3 runs to 11 residues. CDR1 SGDLS and CDR2 YYNGEE come from the germline V gene. Trimming took off 3 bases at V and 7 bases at J, with 6 bases between the two ends.

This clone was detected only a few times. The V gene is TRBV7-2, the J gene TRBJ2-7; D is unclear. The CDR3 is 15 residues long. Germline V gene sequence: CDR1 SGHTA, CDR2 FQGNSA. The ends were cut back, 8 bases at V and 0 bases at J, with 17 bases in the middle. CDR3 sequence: CASGQFGGPSYEQYF. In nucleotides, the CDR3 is TGTGCCAGCGGCCAGTTCGGTGGTCCCTCCTACGAGCAGTACTTC.

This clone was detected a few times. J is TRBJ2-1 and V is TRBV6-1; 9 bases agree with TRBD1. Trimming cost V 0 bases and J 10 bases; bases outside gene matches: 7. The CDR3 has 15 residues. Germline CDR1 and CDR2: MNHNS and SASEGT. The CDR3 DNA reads TGTGCCAGCAGTGAAGCCTCCGGGACAGGGAACGAGCAGTTCTTC. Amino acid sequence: CASSEASGTGNEQFF.

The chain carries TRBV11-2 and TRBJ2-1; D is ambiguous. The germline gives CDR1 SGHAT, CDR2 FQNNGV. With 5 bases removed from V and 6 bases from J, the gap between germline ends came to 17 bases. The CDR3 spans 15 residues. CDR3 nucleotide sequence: TGTGCCAGCAGCCCTACAAGCGCGAGGTGCAATGAGCAGTTCTTC. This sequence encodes CASSPTSARCNEQFF.

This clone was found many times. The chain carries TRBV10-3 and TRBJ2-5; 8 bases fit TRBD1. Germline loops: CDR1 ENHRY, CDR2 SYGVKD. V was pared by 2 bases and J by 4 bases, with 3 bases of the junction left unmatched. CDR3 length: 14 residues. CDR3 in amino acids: CAISEPGGGETQYF. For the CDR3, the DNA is TGTGCCATCAGTGAGCCAGGGGGCGGAGAGACCCAGTACTTC.

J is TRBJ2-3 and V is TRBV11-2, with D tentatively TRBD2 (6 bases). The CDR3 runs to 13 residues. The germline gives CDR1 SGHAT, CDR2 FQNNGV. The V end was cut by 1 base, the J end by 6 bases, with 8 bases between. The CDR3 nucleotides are TGTGCCAGCAGCTTAGCGGGAGTTGATACGCAGTATTTT. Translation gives CASSLAGVDTQYF.

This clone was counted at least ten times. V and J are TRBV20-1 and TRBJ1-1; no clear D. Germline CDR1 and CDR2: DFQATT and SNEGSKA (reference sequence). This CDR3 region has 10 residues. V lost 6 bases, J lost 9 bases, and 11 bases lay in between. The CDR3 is CSAAQEQAFF. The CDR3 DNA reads TGCAGTGCAGCCCAGGAGCAAGCTTTCTTT.

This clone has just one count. The CDR3 bases are TGCAGTGCCCCCCGGGGGGGAAACTATGGCTACACCTTC. Translating gives CSAPRGGNYGYTF. The chain couples TRBV20-1 to TRBJ1-2; D possibly corresponds to TRBD1 (5 bases). The length of the CDR3 is 13 residues. V was clipped by 6 bases and J by 2 bases, with 13 bases between them. CDR1 is DFQATT, CDR2 SNEGSKA, per germline (reference sequence).

The CDR3 DNA reads as TGTGCCACCAGTAGGACAGTATCATATACGCAGTATTTT. Its protein is CATSRTVSYTQYF. The chain joins TRBV24-1 to TRBJ2-3; TRBD1 might be the D (6 bases). This CDR3 comprises 13 residues. Germline V CDR1 and CDR2: KGHDR, SFDVKD. Trimming took off 6 bases at V and 7 bases at J, with 13 bases between the two ends.

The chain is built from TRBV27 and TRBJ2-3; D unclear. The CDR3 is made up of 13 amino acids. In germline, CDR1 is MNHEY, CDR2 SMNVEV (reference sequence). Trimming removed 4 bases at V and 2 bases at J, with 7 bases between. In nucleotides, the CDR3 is TGTGCCAGCAGTTCCCAACTCACAGATACGCAGTATTTT. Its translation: CASSSQLTDTQYF.

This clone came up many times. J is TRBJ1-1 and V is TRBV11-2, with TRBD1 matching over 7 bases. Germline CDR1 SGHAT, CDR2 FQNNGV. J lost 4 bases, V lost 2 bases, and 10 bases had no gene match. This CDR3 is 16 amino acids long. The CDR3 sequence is CASSLPVRQGGTEAFF. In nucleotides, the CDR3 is TGTGCCAGCAGCTTACCAGTACGACAGGGCGGCACTGAAGCTTTCTTT.

The DNA for the CDR3 is TGTGCCAGCAGCCAATCCGACAGAACTGAAGCTTTCTTT. It translates to CASSQSDRTEAFF. The chain links TRBV3-1 to TRBJ1-1; tentative D call: TRBD1 (5 bases). Trimming pared 2 bases from V and 5 bases from J, leaving 9 bases between. Per germline, CDR1 LGHDT and CDR2 YNNKEL (reference sequence). The CDR3 spans 13 residues.

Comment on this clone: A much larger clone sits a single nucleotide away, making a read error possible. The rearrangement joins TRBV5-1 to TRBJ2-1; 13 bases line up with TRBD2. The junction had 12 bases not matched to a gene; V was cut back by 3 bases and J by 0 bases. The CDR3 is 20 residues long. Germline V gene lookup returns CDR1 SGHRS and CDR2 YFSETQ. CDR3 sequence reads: CASSSPSGTSGAVSYNEQFF. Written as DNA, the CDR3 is TGCGCCAGCAGCTCGCCCTCTGGGACTAGCGGGGCCGTCTCCTACAATGAGCAGTTCTTC.

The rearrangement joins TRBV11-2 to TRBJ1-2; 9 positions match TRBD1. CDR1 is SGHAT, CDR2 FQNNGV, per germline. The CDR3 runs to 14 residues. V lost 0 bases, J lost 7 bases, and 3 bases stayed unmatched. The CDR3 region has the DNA TGTGCCAGCAGCTTAGATCACAGGGGGCTTGGCTACACCTTC. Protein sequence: CASSLDHRGLGYTF. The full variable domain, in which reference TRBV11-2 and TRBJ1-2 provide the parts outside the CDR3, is EAGVAQSPRYKIIEKRQSVAFWCNPISGHATLYWYQQILGQGPKLLIQFQNNGVVDDSQLPKDRFSAERLKGVDSTLKIQPAKLEDSAVYLCASSLDHRGLGYTFGSGTRLTVV.